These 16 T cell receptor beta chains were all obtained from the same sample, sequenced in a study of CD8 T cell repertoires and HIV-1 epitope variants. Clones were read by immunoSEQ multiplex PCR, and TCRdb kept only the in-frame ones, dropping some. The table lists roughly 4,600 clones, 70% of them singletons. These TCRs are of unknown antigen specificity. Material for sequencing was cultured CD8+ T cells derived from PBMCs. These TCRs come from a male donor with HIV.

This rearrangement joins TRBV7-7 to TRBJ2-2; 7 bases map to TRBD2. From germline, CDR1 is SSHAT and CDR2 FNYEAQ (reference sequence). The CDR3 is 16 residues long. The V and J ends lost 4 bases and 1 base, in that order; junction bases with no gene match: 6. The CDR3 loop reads CASSSFPGGNTGELFF. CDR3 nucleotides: TGTGCCAGCAGCTCTTTTCCGGGGGGGAACACCGGGGAGCTGTTTTTT.

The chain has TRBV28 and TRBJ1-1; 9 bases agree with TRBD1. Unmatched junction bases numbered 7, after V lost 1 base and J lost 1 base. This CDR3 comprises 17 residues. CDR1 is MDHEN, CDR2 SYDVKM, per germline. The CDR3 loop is CASSLLGTGRTNTEAFF. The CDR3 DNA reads TGTGCCAGCAGTTTATTGGGGACAGGGAGGACGAACACTGAAGCTTTCTTT.

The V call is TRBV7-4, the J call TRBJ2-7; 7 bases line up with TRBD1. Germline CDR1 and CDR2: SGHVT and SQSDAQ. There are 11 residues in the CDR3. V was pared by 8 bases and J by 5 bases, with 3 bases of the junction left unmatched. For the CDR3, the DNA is TGTGCCAGCGCAACAGGGGACGAGCAGTACTTC. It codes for CASATGDEQYF.

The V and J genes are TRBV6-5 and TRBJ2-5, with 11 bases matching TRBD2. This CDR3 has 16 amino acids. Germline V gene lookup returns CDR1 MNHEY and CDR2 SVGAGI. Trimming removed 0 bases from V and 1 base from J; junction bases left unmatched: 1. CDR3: CASSYSGTSGQETQYF. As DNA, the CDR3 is TGTGCCAGCAGTTACTCCGGGACTAGCGGCCAAGAGACCCAGTACTTC.

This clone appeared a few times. This CDR3 reads CASSAGTGEYYEQYF. The CDR3 DNA follows: TGTGCCAGTAGTGCCGGGACAGGAGAATACTACGAGCAGTACTTC. The rearrangement links TRBV19 to TRBJ2-7; 8 bases match TRBD1. Trimming at V came to 5 bases and at J to 3 bases, leaving 9 bases not matched to a gene. CDR1 is LNHDA, CDR2 SQIVND, per germline (reference sequence). This CDR3 region has 15 residues.

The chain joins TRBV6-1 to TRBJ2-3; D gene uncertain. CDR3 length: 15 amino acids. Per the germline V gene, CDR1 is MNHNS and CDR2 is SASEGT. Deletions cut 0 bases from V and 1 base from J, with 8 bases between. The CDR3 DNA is TGTGCCAGCAGTGAAGCAAGGGTAGGCACAGATACGCAGTATTTT. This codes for CASSEARVGTDTQYF.

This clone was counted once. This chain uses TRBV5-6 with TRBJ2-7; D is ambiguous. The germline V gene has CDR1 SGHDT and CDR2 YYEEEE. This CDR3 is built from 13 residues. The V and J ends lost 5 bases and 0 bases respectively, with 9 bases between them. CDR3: CASSPTVSYEQYF. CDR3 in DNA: TGTGCCAGCAGTCCGACCGTCTCCTACGAGCAGTACTTC.

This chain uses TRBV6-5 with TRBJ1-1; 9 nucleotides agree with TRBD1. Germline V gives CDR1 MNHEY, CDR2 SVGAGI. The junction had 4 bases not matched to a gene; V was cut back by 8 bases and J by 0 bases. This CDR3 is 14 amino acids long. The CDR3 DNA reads TGTGCCAGCGGGACAGGGCTCATGAACACTGAAGCTTTCTTT. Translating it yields CASGTGLMNTEAFF.

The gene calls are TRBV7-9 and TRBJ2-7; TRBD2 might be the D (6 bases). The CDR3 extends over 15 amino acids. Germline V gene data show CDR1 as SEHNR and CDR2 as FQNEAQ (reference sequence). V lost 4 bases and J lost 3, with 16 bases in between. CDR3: CASSSGGAELYEQYF. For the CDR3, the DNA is TGTGCCAGCAGCTCCGGGGGAGCGGAGCTCTACGAGCAGTACTTC.

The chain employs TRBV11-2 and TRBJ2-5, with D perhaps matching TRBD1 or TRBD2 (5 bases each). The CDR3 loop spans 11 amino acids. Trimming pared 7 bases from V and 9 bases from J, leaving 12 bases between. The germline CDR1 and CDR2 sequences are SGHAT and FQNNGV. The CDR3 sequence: CASTYLGAQYF. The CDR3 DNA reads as TGTGCCAGCACGTACCTGGGGGCCCAGTACTTC.

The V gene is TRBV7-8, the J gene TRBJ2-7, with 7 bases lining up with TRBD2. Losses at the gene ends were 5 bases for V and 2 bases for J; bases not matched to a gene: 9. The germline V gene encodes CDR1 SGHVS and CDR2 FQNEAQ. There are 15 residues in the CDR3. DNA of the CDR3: TGTGCCAGCAGCGGGGGGGATCAAAGGCCCTACGAGCAGTACTTC. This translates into CASSGGDQRPYEQYF.

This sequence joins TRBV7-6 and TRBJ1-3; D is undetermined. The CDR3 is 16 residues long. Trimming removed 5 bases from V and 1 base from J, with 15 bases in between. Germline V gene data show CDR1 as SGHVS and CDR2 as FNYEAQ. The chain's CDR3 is CASSLSALASGNTIYF. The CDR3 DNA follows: TGTGCCAGCAGCCTTTCAGCTTTAGCTTCTGGAAACACCATATATTTT.

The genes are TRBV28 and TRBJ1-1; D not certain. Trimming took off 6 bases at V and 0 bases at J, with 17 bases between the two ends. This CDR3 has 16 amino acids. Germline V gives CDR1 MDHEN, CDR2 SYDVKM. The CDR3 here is CASSPNLSSMNTEAFF. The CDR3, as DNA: TGTGCCAGCAGCCCGAACCTCTCATCTATGAACACTGAAGCTTTCTTT. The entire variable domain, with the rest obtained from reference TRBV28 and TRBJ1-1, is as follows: DVKVTQSSRYLVKRTGEKVFLECVQDMDHENMFWYRQDPGLGLRLIYFSYDVKMKEKGDIPEGYSVSREKKERFSLILESASTNQTSMYLCASSPNLSSMNTEAFFGQGTRLTVV.

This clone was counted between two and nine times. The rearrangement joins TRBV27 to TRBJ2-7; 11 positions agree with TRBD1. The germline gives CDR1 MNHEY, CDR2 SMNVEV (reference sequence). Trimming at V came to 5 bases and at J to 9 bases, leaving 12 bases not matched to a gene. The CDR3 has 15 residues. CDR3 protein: CASSGGTGGELGQYF. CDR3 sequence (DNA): TGTGCCAGCAGTGGCGGGACAGGGGGAGAATTAGGGCAGTACTTC.

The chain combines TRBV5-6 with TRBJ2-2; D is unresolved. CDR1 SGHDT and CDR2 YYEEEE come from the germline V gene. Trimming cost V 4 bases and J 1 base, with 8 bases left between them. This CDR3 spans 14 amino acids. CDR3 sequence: CASSPEMNTGELFF. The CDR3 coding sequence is TGTGCCAGCAGCCCGGAGATGAACACCGGGGAGCTGTTTTTT.

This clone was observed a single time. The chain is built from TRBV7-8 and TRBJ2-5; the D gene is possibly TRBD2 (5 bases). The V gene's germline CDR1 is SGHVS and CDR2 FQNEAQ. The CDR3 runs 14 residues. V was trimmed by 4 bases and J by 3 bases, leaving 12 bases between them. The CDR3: CASSSPGEEETQYF. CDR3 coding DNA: TGTGCCAGCAGCTCACCCGGGGAAGAAGAGACCCAGTACTTC.